This T cell receptor (beta chain) was documented in a study of blood T cell repertoires in COVID-19. Study information: PBMCs, B-cell-depleted T cells, or T cells were the source of the cDNA or gDNA that made up the material.

Clones were read by immunoSEQ multiplex PCR, and TCRdb kept only the in-frame ones, dropping some. The sample lists 450,000 or so clones; around 90% were seen once. Germline CDR1 reads SEHNR; CDR2 reads FQNEAQ (reference sequence). Deletions cut 8 bases from V and 5 bases from J, with 15 bases between. The CDR3 length is 13 residues. This clone was recorded only once. What was sequenced was peripheral blood. This chain uses TRBV7-9 with TRBJ2-5, with D unresolved. The clonotype was recovered from a man aged 18-30 years with COVID-19, enrolled during active disease. The CDR3 nucleotides are TGTGCCAGCTTACGTCTAGAGGATGAGACCCAGTACTTC. It is translated as CASLRLEDETQYF.